The T cell receptor (beta chain) under discussion was sequenced for a study of blood T cell repertoires in COVID-19. At the level of the study: Samples taken during acute and convalescent COVID-19 were collected in the United States, Italy and Spain. T cells, B-cell-depleted T cells, or PBMCs supplied cDNA or gDNA.

This CDR3 contains 13 residues. The germline V gene encodes CDR1 MDHEN and CDR2 SYDVKM. Trimming cost V 4 bases and J 4 bases, with 7 bases left between them. The authors' processing: Using reference gene primer amplification, nucleated cell counts were estimated. The data were produced by immunoSEQ multiplex PCR, yet TCRdb's version contains in-frame clones alone and is incomplete. The D gene and trimming were derived from the DNA, and the V and J assignments and clone size from that table. The data contain under 250,000 clones, 70% to 90% of them singletons. Sequences were obtained from peripheral blood. This TCR came from a man in his forties with acute or convalescent COVID-19. The chain carries TRBV28 and TRBJ1-4, with D possibly TRBD1 on 5 matching bases. The CDR3 sequence: CASSSGLNEKLFF. In DNA, the CDR3 is TGTGCCAGCAGTTCAGGGCTTAATGAAAAACTGTTTTTT.